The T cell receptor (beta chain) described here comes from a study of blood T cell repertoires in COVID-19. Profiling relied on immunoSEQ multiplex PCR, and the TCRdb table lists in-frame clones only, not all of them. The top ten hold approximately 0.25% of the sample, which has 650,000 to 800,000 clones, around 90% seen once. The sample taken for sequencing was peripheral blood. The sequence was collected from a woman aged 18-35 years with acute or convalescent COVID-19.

The CDR3 nucleotides are TGTGCCAGCAGTTTACGACAGGGGCATGAGCAGTTCTTC. This codes for CASSLRQGHEQFF. The chain employs TRBV27 and TRBJ2-1, with 8 bases aligning to TRBD1. The V gene end was trimmed by 2 bases and the J gene end by 8 bases; junction bases not matched to a gene: 2. Germline V gene sequence: CDR1 MNHEY, CDR2 SMNVEV (reference sequence). The CDR3 has 13 amino acids.